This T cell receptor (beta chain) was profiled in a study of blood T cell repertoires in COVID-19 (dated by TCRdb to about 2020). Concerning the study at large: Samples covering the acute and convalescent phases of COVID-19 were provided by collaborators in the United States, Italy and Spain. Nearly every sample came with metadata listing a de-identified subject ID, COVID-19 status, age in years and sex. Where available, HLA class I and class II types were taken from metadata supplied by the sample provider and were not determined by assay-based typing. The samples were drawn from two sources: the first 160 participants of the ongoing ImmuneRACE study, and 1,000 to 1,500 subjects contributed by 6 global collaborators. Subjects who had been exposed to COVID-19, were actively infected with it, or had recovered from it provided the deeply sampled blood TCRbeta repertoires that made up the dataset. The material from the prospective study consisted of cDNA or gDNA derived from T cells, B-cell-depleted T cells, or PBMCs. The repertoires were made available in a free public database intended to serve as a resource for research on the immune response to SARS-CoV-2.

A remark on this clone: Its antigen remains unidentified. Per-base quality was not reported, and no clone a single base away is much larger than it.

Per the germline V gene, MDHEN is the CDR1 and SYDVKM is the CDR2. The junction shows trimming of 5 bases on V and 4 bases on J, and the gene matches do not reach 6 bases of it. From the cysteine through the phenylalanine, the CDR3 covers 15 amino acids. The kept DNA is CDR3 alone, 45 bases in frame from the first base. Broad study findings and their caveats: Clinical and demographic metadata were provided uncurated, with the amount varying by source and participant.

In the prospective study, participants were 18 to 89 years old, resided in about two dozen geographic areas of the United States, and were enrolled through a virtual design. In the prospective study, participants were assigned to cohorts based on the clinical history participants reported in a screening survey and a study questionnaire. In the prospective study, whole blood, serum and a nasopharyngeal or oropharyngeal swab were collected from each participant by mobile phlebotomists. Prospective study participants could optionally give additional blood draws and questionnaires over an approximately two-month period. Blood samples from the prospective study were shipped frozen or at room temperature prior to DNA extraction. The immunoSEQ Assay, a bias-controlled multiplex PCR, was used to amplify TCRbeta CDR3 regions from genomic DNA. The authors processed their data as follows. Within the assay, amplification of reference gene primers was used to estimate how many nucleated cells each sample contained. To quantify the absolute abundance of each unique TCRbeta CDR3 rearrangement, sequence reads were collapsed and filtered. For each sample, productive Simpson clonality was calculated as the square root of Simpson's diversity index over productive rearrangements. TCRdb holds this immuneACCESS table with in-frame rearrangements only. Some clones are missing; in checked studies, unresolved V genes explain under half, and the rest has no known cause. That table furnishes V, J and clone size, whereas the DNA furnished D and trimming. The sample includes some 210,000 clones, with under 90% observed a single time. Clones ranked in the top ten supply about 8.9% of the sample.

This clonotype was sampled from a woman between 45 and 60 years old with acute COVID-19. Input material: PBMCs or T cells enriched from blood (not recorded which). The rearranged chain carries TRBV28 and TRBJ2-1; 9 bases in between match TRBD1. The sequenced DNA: TGTGCCAGCAGTCTCGGGACAGGGACATACAATGAGCAGTTCTTC. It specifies CASSLGTGTYNEQFF.